These T cell receptor beta chains were read from a single sample in a study of blood T cell repertoires in COVID-19. Measured with immunoSEQ multiplex PCR; TCRdb has only the in-frame clones, and not every one. Altogether 150,000 to 200,000 clones are present, about 85% being singletons, with the ten largest covering about 8%. The sample comprised PBMCs or T cells enriched from blood (not recorded which). These TCRs come from a woman between 50 and 59 years old who had recovered from COVID-19. Each CDR3 is given with its conserved first and last residue. Each record gives: D gene, J gene, clone size, V gene, CDR3 length, CDR3 protein, CDR3 DNA. A D gene is named only where the DNA matches it firmly. Size is omitted from some rows. Given values are once, few, many or a class for expanded clones.

. | TRBJ1-2 | . | TRBV3-1/TRBV3-2 | 11 | CASSLGGRYTF | TGTGCCAGCAGCCTAGGGGGACGCTACACCTTC
. | TRBJ1-2 | . | TRBV3-1/TRBV3-2 | 12 | CASSQGAYGYTF | TGTGCCAGCAGCCAGGGGGCCTATGGCTACACCTTC
. | TRBJ2-1 | . | TRBV2 | 12 | CASRLDSSAGFF | TGTGCCAGCAGGTTGGACTCCTCAGCGGGGTTCTTC
. | TRBJ2-7 | . | TRBV2 | 16 | CASTPSAGVFSYEQYF | TGTGCCAGCACGCCGTCAGCGGGCGTTTTCTCCTACGAGCAGTACTTC
. | TRBJ2-3 | . | TRBV7-2 | 14 | CASSLVLTSSAQYF | TGTGCCAGCAGCTTAGTTCTCACTAGTTCAGCGCAGTATTTT
TRBD1 | TRBJ1-2 | few | TRBV19 | 17 | CASSIRTGGLLAYGYTF | TGTGCCAGTAGTATTCGGACAGGGGGACTCCTGGCCTATGGCTACACCTTC
TRBD2 | TRBJ2-2 | . | TRBV7-6 | 16 | CASSAGGGGVAGELFF | TGTGCCAGCTCCGCCGGGGGGGGAGGAGTGGCCGGGGAGCTGTTTTTT
TRBD2 | TRBJ2-3 | . | TRBV29-1 | 14 | CSTSGTSGTDTQYF | TGCAGCACCTCCGGGACTAGCGGCACAGATACGCAGTATTTT
. | TRBJ2-4 | . | TRBV3-1/TRBV3-2 | 13 | CASSQTVRNIQYF | TGTGCCAGCAGCCAAACTGTGAGAAACATTCAGTACTTC
TRBD1 | TRBJ1-4 | once | TRBV5-4 | 15 | CASSFTGGENEKLFF | TGTGCCAGCAGCTTCACAGGGGGCGAAAATGAAAAACTGTTTTTT
. | TRBJ1-1 | . | TRBV10-3 | 18 | CAISESKGRGGENTEAFF | TGTGCCATCAGTGAGTCGAAAGGCCGTGGGGGGGAGAACACTGAAGCTTTCTTT
. | TRBJ2-7 | . | TRBV23-1 | 13 | CASSQSPSYEQYF | TGCGCCAGCAGTCAATCTCCTTCCTACGAGCAGTACTTC
. | TRBJ2-2 | . | TRBV24-1 | 13 | CATSGANTGELFF | TGTGCCACCAGCGGGGCGAACACCGGGGAGCTGTTTTTT
TRBD2 | TRBJ2-7 | . | TRBV18 | 14 | CASSPGTSVTEQYF | TGTGCCAGCTCACCAGGGACTAGCGTTACCGAGCAGTACTTC
TRBD2 | TRBJ2-1 | few | TRBV19 | 15 | CASSTTSGSFNEQFF | TGTGCCAGTAGTACGACTAGCGGCTCTTTCAATGAGCAGTTCTTC
. | TRBJ1-5 | once | TRBV27 | 15 | CASSSGQPSNQPQHF | TGTGCCAGCAGTTCTGGACAGCCTAGCAATCAGCCCCAGCATTTT
TRBD1 | TRBJ2-6 | few | TRBV7-2 | 19 | CASSVDSGTGLPGANVLTF | TGTGCCAGCAGCGTCGATTCCGGGACAGGGTTACCTGGGGCCAACGTCCTGACTTTC
TRBD2 | TRBJ2-7 | once | TRBV28 | 15 | CASRPGLAGEYEQYF | TGTGCCAGCAGACCGGGACTAGCGGGGGAGTACGAGCAGTACTTC
TRBD1 | TRBJ1-5 | . | TRBV6-5 | 15 | CASSTRDSFNQPQHF | TGTGCCAGCAGTACACGGGACAGTTTCAATCAGCCCCAGCATTTT
. | TRBJ1-5 | . | TRBV2 | 14 | CASSDVQPNQPQHF | TGTGCCAGCAGTGACGTACAGCCAAATCAGCCCCAGCATTTT
TRBD2 | TRBJ2-1 | . | TRBV9 | 13 | CASSVPSGGEQFF | TGTGCCAGCAGCGTCCCTAGCGGAGGGGAGCAGTTCTTC
. | TRBJ2-3 | . | TRBV28 | 12 | CASSSPTDTQYF | TGTGCCAGCAGTAGCCCGACAGATACGCAGTATTTT
. | TRBJ1-1 | . | TRBV5-1 | 13 | CASSLETGHEAFF | TGCGCCAGCAGCTTGGAAACAGGCCACGAAGCTTTCTTT
. | TRBJ2-7 | . | TRBV28 | 14 | CASSRNGYSYEQYF | TGTGCCAGCAGTCGGAACGGGTACTCCTACGAGCAGTACTTC
. | TRBJ2-1 | . | TRBV4-1 | 16 | CASSPQTGRIGNEQFF | TGCGCCAGCAGTCCGCAGACAGGGAGGATAGGCAATGAGCAGTTCTTC
. | TRBJ1-2 | . | TRBV5-1 | 14 | CASSLDGVNYGYTF | TGCGCCAGCAGCTTGGACGGGGTGAACTATGGCTACACCTTC
TRBD1 | TRBJ2-1 | . | TRBV28 | 19 | CASSLAKDRGLSSYNEQFF | TGTGCCAGCAGTTTAGCAAAGGACAGGGGGCTGTCCTCCTACAATGAGCAGTTCTTC